This record concerns one T cell receptor beta chain sequence. There is no known antigen for this receptor. Qualities for individual bases were not recorded, and no much larger clone is one base off. The CDR3 regions of human TCRbeta chains were analyzed by immunosequencing. The paper's processing steps were these. TCRs in the repertoires were matched against a reference library of SARS-CoV-2-specific TCRs that had been generated with the MIRA antigen-specificity platform. Breadth meant the fraction of unique TCRs that were SARS-CoV-2-associated, whereas depth meant the fraction of total T cells that were SARS-CoV-2-associated. Using the MIRA data, each spike-specific TCR was mapped to the spike region that the TCR reacts to and placed in a CD4 or CD8 class. Log10-transformed breadth and depth values were compared by one-way ANOVA with Sidak's multiple comparisons tests. TCRdb's version of the immuneACCESS table is confined to in-frame rearrangements and falls short of the full clone set. An unresolved V gene accounts for under half of the shortfall where checked; the remainder is of unknown origin. V and J calls plus clone size are reproduced from that table; the DNA served to infer D and trimming. The sample table shows 130,000 or so clones, and more than 85% are seen once. About 1.9% of the sample goes to the ten largest clones.

The data belong to a study of T cell responses to AZD1222 COVID-19 vaccine (dated by TCRdb to the early 2020s). Turning to the overall study: TCR sequencing covered over 230 trial participants: 200 to 210 given two doses of AZD1222 and 26 given two doses of MenACWY control vaccine. Enrollment into the trials was organized by age into subgroups of 18-55, 56-69 and 70-plus years, and those subgroups contained approximately 160, 26 and 62 TCR-sequenced participants, respectively.

V and J are truncated by 4 bases and 4 bases respectively, leaving an intervening sequence of 11 bases. The CDR3 runs 14 residues from the cysteine to the phenylalanine. Just the 42-base CDR3 DNA is kept, in frame starting at base 1. CDR1 is given as SGHVS and CDR2 as FQNEAQ, both from the germline V gene. The label giving this sample's time point can be read as: about 28 days (+/-7) after the second vaccine dose. AZD1222 recipients whose second dose came at about 4 weeks and those whose second dose came at about 12 weeks were combined into one group, since spike-specific TCR depth and breadth did not differ between the two schedules. The vaccinee samples were drawn from two UK trials, COV001 and COV002, one of which was a single-blind randomized controlled phase 2/3 trial testing AZD1222 (ChAdOx1 nCoV-19) in healthy adults. Trial participant PBMC samples were collected at day 0 and day 28 after the second dose for TCRbeta chain sequencing.

Results and caveats for the whole study, not just this receptor: Reportedly, close to half of the unique spike-specific TCRs recognized epitopes lying outside the regions that are mutated in the B.1.351 and B.1.1.7 variants. Conclusions about previously exposed vaccinees are limited because only five to seven AZD1222 recipients were SARS-CoV-2 seropositive at baseline. Spike-specific TCR breadth and depth rose significantly after two AZD1222 doses compared with day 0 and with MenACWY recipients. Vaccine-associated CD4 TCRs spanned the whole spike protein, with dominant responses in regions 160-218 and 743-854. The 56-69-year group was small, and its depth increase did not reach significance, likely because of low power. Most participants were white British and females outnumbered males, and the authors suggested that clonal diversity may have been underestimated. Because no day 14 peak-response samples were available, the repertoires could be characterized only after the peak T cell response.

The receptor's source is an adult who received the AZD1222 COVID-19 vaccine. The chain is encoded by TRBV7-8 joined to TRBJ1-3; no D gene call is confident. The sequencing used peripheral blood, collected 28 days after the second AZD1222 dose. The CDR3 region: CASSSESRGNTIYF. The nucleotides are TGTGCCAGCAGCTCGGAGTCGAGAGGAAACACCATATATTTT.